Each of the 3 T cell receptor beta chains below was sequenced from the same sample in a study of T cell repertoires in cytomegalovirus infection (dated by TCRdb to between 2018 and 2020). Read against the paper, the sample's treatment or condition label means: in vitro stimulation with specific CMV peptide epitopes to enrich CMV-specific T cells. Sequenced on an Illumina HiSeq 1500. Starting from the raw public reads, TCRdb applied fastp trimming at Q25, assembled clones with MiXCR and retained in-frame beta chains. Rows are combined by CDR3 protein, so each entry shows the most common genes and DNA. This sample gives 140,000 to 150,000 distinct CDR3 sequences in total; roughly 32% of them show up just once. The ten largest clones take up 45% to 55% of the sample. No antigen has been assigned to these receptors. Sequenced here: CD8+ T cells from cultured PBMCs, sampled from culture after CMV antigen stimulation. These receptors came from a human donor in good health (CMV status not recorded). Some clones in this sample may be carry-over from other donors' samples.

The chain joins TRBV19 to TRBJ2-7; D not certain. The CDR3 has 11 amino acids. Looked up from germline, CDR1 is LNHDA and CDR2 is SQIVND (reference sequence). V was clipped by 7 bases and J by 6 bases, with 10 bases between them. CDR3 coding DNA: TGTGCCAGTAACCCGCCCGCCGAGCAGTACTTC. It codes for CASNPPAEQYF. The full variable domain, rest sourced from reference TRBV19 and TRBJ2-7, is DGGITQSPKYLFRKEGQNVTLSCEQNLNHDAMYWYRQDPGQGLRLIYYSQIVNDFQKGDIAEGYSVSREKKESFPLTVTSAQKNPTAFYLCASNPPAEQYFGPGTRLTVT.

The rearrangement joins TRBV7-2 to TRBJ2-1, with D possibly TRBD2 on 5 matching bases. From germline, CDR1 is SGHTA and CDR2 FQGNSA. V lost 4 bases to trimming and J lost 4 bases, with 11 bases between them. The CDR3 spans 14 residues. The CDR3 here is CASSSSGSYNEQFF. CDR3 coding DNA: TGTGCCAGCAGCTCGAGCGGATCTTACAATGAGCAGTTCTTC.

V gene TRBV4-3 combines with J gene TRBJ2-7, with D tentatively TRBD2 (6 bases). The CDR3 runs 14 residues. Germline V gene sequence: CDR1 LGHNA, CDR2 YSLEER. The V gene lost 1 base and the J gene lost 3 bases, with 10 bases spanning the gap. CDR3 bases: TGCGCCAGCAGCCAAGTTTCCGGGGGCTACGAGCAGTACTTC. As protein: CASSQVSGGYEQYF.